This T cell receptor (beta chain) was identified during a study of response to subunit inactivated influenza vaccine. General study results and limits: That few new T cells are recruited by each seasonal influenza vaccination was the authors' suggestion.

This CDR3 has 14 residues. CDR1 is DFQATT and CDR2 is SNEGSKA in the germline V gene (reference sequence). Deletions cut 4 bases from V and 5 bases from J, with 17 bases between. Regarding this clonotype: Its antigen is undetermined.

MiXCR was run by TCRdb on the RT-PCR reads, yielding one entry per CDR3 protein. The data contain about 540,000 distinct CDR3 sequences, roughly 23% of them seen just once; the ten biggest clones take up around 2.8%. The data also belong to a second study, concerning T cells expressing NK-cell markers. That work adds: 5'RACE template switching with UMIs produced the TCR beta cDNA. Restricting sorting to alpha-beta TCR T cells was achieved in several experiments by an anti-gamma-delta TCR antibody.

The clonotype was recovered from a man aged 50-59 years who received an inactivated influenza vaccine. The J gene is TRBJ1-1, the V gene TRBV20-1, with a tentative D call TRBD1 (6 bases). This specimen was CD4+ T cells sorted from PBMCs, taken 12 days after vaccination. The CDR3: CSATGGGAKTEAFF. CDR3 coding DNA: TGCAGTGCTACTGGAGGGGGGGCGAAAACTGAAGCTTTCTTT.